This record covers a single T cell receptor beta chain. These data belong to a study of STAT5B mutations in CD4+ large granular lymphocyte leukemia. TCRdb's copy holds only in-frame clones and misses some; the assay was immunoSEQ multiplex PCR. Here the sample spans under 35,000 clones, roughly nine tenths being singletons. Material: CD4+ T cells from blood buffy coats. The source of this sequence is a human donor in good health.

For the CDR3, the DNA is TGTGCCAGCAGCCCCATTGTGGGCGAGCAGTACTTC. Protein: CASSPIVGEQYF. This chain connects TRBV7-9 to TRBJ2-7; D ambiguous. V was pared by 5 bases and J by 6 bases, with 11 bases between. The CDR3 sequence is 12 residues long. Germline-derived CDR1 and CDR2 are SEHNR and FQNEAQ (reference sequence).